The 22 T cell receptor beta chains below were found in one sample sequenced in a study of blood T cell repertoires in COVID-19. Some clones are missing from TCRdb's copy, which holds only in-frame ones; the method was immunoSEQ multiplex PCR. Found here are 150,000 or so clones, approximately 82% of them singletons; the top ten hold roughly 6.4%. Sequencing was done on a sample of peripheral blood. The receptors derive from a woman aged 40 to 55 with COVID-19, enrolled during active disease.

The chain recombines TRBV6-6 with TRBJ1-5, with TRBD1 identical over 7 bases. V was pared by 5 bases and J by 7 bases, with 8 bases of the junction left unmatched. CDR3 length equals 14 residues. The germline gives CDR1 MNHNY, CDR2 SVGAGI (reference sequence). CDR3 sequence (DNA): TGTGCCAGCAGTGGTCAGGGGGAACGGCAGCCCCAGCATTTT. It specifies CASSGQGERQPQHF.

The chain is built from TRBV11-3 and TRBJ2-2, with TRBD2 as a possible D gene (6 bases). Germline V gene lookup returns CDR1 SGHNT and CDR2 YENEEA. This CDR3 is 13 amino acids long. With 1 base removed from V and 6 bases from J, the gap between germline ends came to 6 bases. The CDR3 sequence is CASSLAGAGELFF. DNA of the CDR3: TGTGCCAGCAGCTTAGCGGGAGCCGGGGAGCTGTTTTTT.

V gene TRBV7-2 combines with J gene TRBJ2-1, with 9 bases matching TRBD1. The CDR3 runs 15 residues. The V gene end was trimmed by 3 bases and the J gene end by 9 bases; junction bases not matched to a gene: 9. CDR1 SGHTA and CDR2 FQGNSA come from the germline V gene. CDR3 nucleotides: TGTGCCAGCAGCTTGTGGGACAGGGAAGGTGGTGAGCAGTTCTTC. Its protein product is CASSLWDREGGEQFF.

The chain carries TRBV11-2 and TRBJ1-1, with D hard to call. Germline lookup yields CDR1 SGHAT and CDR2 FQNNGV. CDR3 length: 13 amino acids. The V and J ends lost 4 bases and 4 bases respectively, with 10 bases between them. The CDR3 region is CASSSPGSTEAFF. DNA for the CDR3: TGTGCCAGCAGCTCCCCGGGTAGCACTGAAGCTTTCTTT.

The rearrangement joins TRBV29-1 to TRBJ2-2; D ambiguous. Germline lookup yields CDR1 SQVTM and CDR2 ANQGSEA. This CDR3 region has 10 residues. V was shortened by 6 bases and J by 4 bases, with 3 bases between the two germline ends. Here the CDR3 reads CSVFTGELFF. For the CDR3, the DNA is TGCAGCGTCTTCACCGGGGAGCTGTTTTTT.

The chain has TRBV29-1 and TRBJ2-1; 9 bases fit TRBD2. Trimming cost V 5 bases and J 2 bases; bases outside gene matches: 13. The CDR3 has 17 residues. CDR1 is SQVTM and CDR2 is ANQGSEA in the germline V gene. CDR3 amino acids: CSVRGGVAGVPYNEQFF. CDR3 coding DNA: TGCAGCGTTCGAGGGGGTGTAGCGGGAGTCCCCTACAATGAGCAGTTCTTC.

V and J are TRBV4-2 and TRBJ2-5; D is perhaps TRBD2 (6 bases). V dropped 3 bases and J dropped 5 bases, with 22 bases sitting between them. The CDR3 totals 17 residues. Germline V gives CDR1 LGHNA, CDR2 YNFKEQ. As DNA, the CDR3 is TGTGCCAGCAGCCACCCGAGGACTAACGCCCCGGGGGAGACCCAGTACTTC. This sequence encodes CASSHPRTNAPGETQYF.

The V gene is TRBV6-6, the J gene TRBJ1-5; 10 positions agree with TRBD1. CDR1 is MNHNY and CDR2 is SVGAGI in the germline V gene (reference sequence). CDR3 size: 14 residues. V trimming: 6 bases; J trimming: 6 bases; junction bases outside the gene matches: 5. The CDR3 DNA sequence: TGTGCCAGCAGACTGACAGGGGGCGGTCAGCCCCAGCATTTT. This sequence encodes CASRLTGGGQPQHF.

CDR3 amino acids: CAKAGATNEKLFF. The CDR3, as DNA: TGTGCCAAAGCAGGGGCAACTAATGAAAAACTGTTTTTT. The genes are TRBV2 and TRBJ1-4, with D possibly being TRBD1 (6 bases). The CDR3 consists of 13 residues. CDR1 and CDR2 (germline): SNHLY, FYNNEI. Trimming stripped 10 bases from V and 0 bases from J, with 9 bases between.

This chain joins TRBV28 and TRBJ2-2; maybe TRBD1 (6 bases). CDR3 length: 14 amino acids. The germline gives CDR1 MDHEN, CDR2 SYDVKM. V was shortened by 7 bases and J by 7 bases, with 16 bases between the two germline ends. Written as DNA, the CDR3 is TGTGCCAGCAACGTACAGGGTTATCACGGGGAGCTGTTTTTT. Translation: CASNVQGYHGELFF.

This chain uses TRBV4-2 with TRBJ1-4; D is unresolved. V lost 6 bases, J lost 6 bases, and 20 bases lay in between. Per the germline V gene, CDR1 is LGHNA and CDR2 is YNFKEQ. CDR3 length: 16 residues. The CDR3 DNA sequence: TGTGCCAGCAGGTATTACCCGAGGCGCAAAGATGAAAAACTGTTTTTT. This codes for CASRYYPRRKDEKLFF.

This clone has a handful of counts. J is TRBJ1-1 and V is TRBV2; 7 bases agree with TRBD1. CDR1 and CDR2 (germline): SNHLY, FYNNEI. J lost 0 bases, V lost 6 bases, and 1 base had no gene match. The CDR3 extends over 13 amino acids. CDR3 residues: CASRTGMNTEAFF. CDR3 sequence (DNA): TGTGCCAGCAGGACAGGGATGAACACTGAAGCTTTCTTT.

This clone came up a few times. The J gene is TRBJ1-2, the V gene TRBV10-2; 8 positions agree with TRBD1. The germline V gene encodes CDR1 WSHSY and CDR2 SAAADI. This CDR3 contains 14 residues. Trimming at V came to 3 bases and at J to 7 bases, leaving 7 bases not matched to a gene. The CDR3 loop reads CASSELQGVGGYTF. The CDR3, as DNA: TGCGCCAGCAGTGAACTACAGGGGGTGGGTGGCTACACCTTC.

This chain joins TRBV28 and TRBJ2-5, with TRBD2 matching 10 bases. Germline assignment: CDR1 MDHEN and CDR2 SYDVKM. Germline trimming cut 7 bases from V and 4 bases from J; bases unmatched to any gene: 6. The CDR3 runs to 14 residues. The CDR3 DNA is TGTGCCAGCACCCAACGACTAGCGGGAGAGACCCAGTACTTC. It translates to CASTQRLAGETQYF.

The chain carries TRBV15 and TRBJ2-3; perhaps TRBD2 as D (5 bases). This CDR3 spans 17 amino acids. Germline CDR1 is LNHNV and CDR2 is YYDKDF (reference sequence). V lost 1 base, J lost 1 base, and 15 bases lay in between. The CDR3 reads CATSRVSRGFGTDTQYF. The CDR3 DNA reads as TGTGCCACCAGCAGAGTTTCGAGAGGGTTTGGCACAGATACGCAGTATTTT.

In DNA form, the CDR3 reads TGTGCCAGCAGTCACCGGTCAGCGGATACGCAGTATTTT. Translation gives CASSHRSADTQYF. The chain recombines TRBV6-5 with TRBJ2-3; D ambiguous. The length of the CDR3 is 13 residues. CDR1 MNHEY and CDR2 SVGAGI come from the germline V gene. The V and J ends lost 5 bases and 6 bases respectively, with 12 bases between them.

The chain carries TRBV5-1 and TRBJ2-1, with TRBD2 matching over 10 bases. The CDR3 totals 15 residues. Germline CDR1 and CDR2: SGHRS and YFSETQ. V lost 4 bases, J lost 4 bases, and 5 bases stayed unmatched. This CDR3 reads CASSAQREGYNEQFF. The CDR3 DNA reads as TGCGCCAGCAGCGCACAGCGGGAGGGGTACAATGAGCAGTTCTTC.

The chain links TRBV15 to TRBJ2-2; no firm D call. The CDR3 spans 15 residues. Per the germline V gene, CDR1 is LNHNV and CDR2 is YYDKDF (reference sequence). Trimming cost V 1 base and J 0 bases, with 6 bases left between them. CDR3 sequence: CATSRGDTNTGELFF. The DNA for the CDR3 is TGTGCCACCAGCAGAGGCGATACGAACACCGGGGAGCTGTTTTTT.

The chain recombines TRBV6-1 with TRBJ1-5, with D unclear. CDR1 is MNHNS, CDR2 SASEGT, per germline. Trimming shortened V by 2 bases and J by 2 bases, and 7 bases separated the two germline ends. The CDR3 consists of 14 residues. Here the CDR3 reads CASSERGRNQPQHF. CDR3 DNA sequence: TGTGCCAGCAGTGAACGAGGTCGCAATCAGCCCCAGCATTTT.

The V gene is TRBV6-5, the J gene TRBJ2-1; D might be TRBD1 (5 bases). The V end lost 6 bases, the J end lost 2 bases, and 11 bases lay between the germline ends. This CDR3 spans 14 amino acids. From germline, CDR1 is MNHEY and CDR2 SVGAGI. The CDR3 DNA is TGTGCCAGCAGGGGTACAGGAGCCTACAATGAGCAGTTCTTC. Its translation is CASRGTGAYNEQFF.

The rearrangement joins TRBV28 to TRBJ1-4; unclear D gene. Trimming took off 4 bases at V and 4 bases at J, with 4 bases between the two ends. The CDR3 length is 12 residues. Germline-derived CDR1 and CDR2 are MDHEN and SYDVKM. CDR3 DNA sequence: TGTGCCAGCAGTTCCCATAATGAAAAACTGTTTTTT. Amino acids: CASSSHNEKLFF.

This chain joins TRBV5-5 and TRBJ2-1; no clear D gene. This CDR3 is 16 amino acids long. Trimming took 2 bases from V and 0 from J, leaving 12 bases between them. The germline V gene has CDR1 SGHKS and CDR2 YYEKEE (reference sequence). The CDR3 is CASSLLGKSSYNEQFF. The CDR3 DNA sequence: TGTGCCAGCAGCTTACTCGGTAAAAGCTCCTACAATGAGCAGTTCTTC.